These 14 T cell receptor beta chains came from one sample sequenced in a study of glioma-infiltrating T cells. Using RNA template, CDR3s of TCR alpha and beta were amplified with iRepertoire arm-PCR. TCRdb called the multiplex PCR reads again in MiXCR, with one record for every CDR3 protein. The data show fewer than 200,000 distinct CDR3 sequences, over 30% seen once. The sample was glioma tissue, nonneoplastic brain tissue, or PBMCs (not recorded which). These receptors were obtained from a human donor with low-grade glioma or glioblastoma, undergoing nonglioma brain surgery, or in good health (not recorded which).

This clonotype was picked up a small number of times. The rearrangement joins TRBV29-1 to TRBJ1-2; no definite D call. V was cut by 0 bases and J by 6 bases, with 5 bases left in between. From germline, CDR1 is SQVTM and CDR2 ANQGSEA. This CDR3 region has 11 residues. CDR3 residues: CSVEETNGYTF. In nucleotides, the CDR3 is TGCAGCGTTGAAGAAACTAATGGCTACACCTTC.

A note on this clonotype: This sequence may be a read error, since a much larger clone differs from it by one base. The chain combines TRBV6-1 with TRBJ1-5; D is ambiguous. Looked up from germline, CDR1 is MNHNS and CDR2 is SASEGT. The CDR3 covers 15 residues. The CDR3 region is CASSLGQKGNQPHHF. The DNA of the CDR3 is TGTGCCAGCAGTTTAGGCCAGAAAGGGAATCAGCCCCATCATTTT.

A word on this clonotype: This may stem from a read error, because a much larger clone lies one nucleotide away. The V call is TRBV20-1, the J call TRBJ2-5; 10 positions match TRBD2. Per the germline V gene, CDR1 is DFQATT and CDR2 is SNEGSKA (reference sequence). This CDR3 region has 16 residues. Written as DNA, the CDR3 is TGCAGTGCTCTAGCTCTACTAGCGGGGACCCAAGAGACCGAGTACTTC. Translation gives CSALALLAGTQETEYF.

This clonotype appeared many times. The V gene is TRBV6-1, the J gene TRBJ2-1; 8 bases are a match to TRBD2. V trimming: 6 bases; J trimming: 0 bases; junction bases outside the gene matches: 4. Germline values: CDR1 MNHNS, CDR2 SASEGT. The CDR3 is made up of 15 amino acids. The CDR3 DNA reads TGTGCCAGCAGGAGCGGGAGACTCTCCTACAATGAGCAGTTCTTC. The encoded protein is CASRSGRLSYNEQFF.

This clonotype was seen many times. The chain combines TRBV18 with TRBJ1-2; D is unresolved. V lost 0 bases and J 4 bases, leaving 9 bases between the germline ends. Germline CDR1 KGHSH, CDR2 LQKENI. The CDR3 spans 14 residues. CDR3 protein: CASSPPDGLYGYTF. DNA for the CDR3: TGTGCCAGCTCACCACCGGACGGCCTCTATGGCTACACCTTC.

This clonotype appeared many times. This sequence joins TRBV7-6 and TRBJ1-1, with D uncertain. Deletions cut 5 bases from V and 6 bases from J, with 10 bases between. This CDR3 contains 12 residues. The germline V gene has CDR1 SGHVS and CDR2 FNYEAQ. The CDR3 sequence is CASSPNPSEAFF. The CDR3 coding sequence is TGTGCCAGCAGCCCCAACCCCTCTGAAGCTTTCTTT.

This clonotype occurred many times. J is TRBJ1-2 and V is TRBV20-1; 9 bases are a match to TRBD1. This CDR3 has 14 amino acids. J was trimmed by 4 bases and V by 6 bases; bases with no gene match: 9. The V gene's germline CDR1 is DFQATT and CDR2 SNEGSKA (reference sequence). Here the CDR3 DNA reads TGCAGTGCCGTTGGACAGGGGACAATCTATGGCTACACCTTC. This gives the protein CSAVGQGTIYGYTF.

This clonotype showed up many times. One end of the junction does not line up with germline, which may come from a read error. The V and J genes are TRBV12-3 or TRBV12-4 and TRBJ1-2; D gene unclear. CDR3 length: 11 residues. The CDR3: CASSLTVQRRF. CDR3 in DNA: TGTGCCAGCAGTTTAACTGTTCAGCGCCGCTTC.

The chain uses TRBV30 and TRBJ2-7; no clear D. CDR3 length: 12 amino acids. Deletions cut 2 bases from V and 3 bases from J, with 8 bases between. CDR1 is GTSNPN and CDR2 is SVGIG in the germline V gene (reference sequence). CDR3 sequence (DNA): TGTGCCTGGAGTTTTACCCACTACGAGCAGTACTTC. Its protein product is CAWSFTHYEQYF.

This clonotype appeared many times. CDR3 DNA: TGCAGCGCTTTCTCTGGAAACACCATATATTTT. Translating gives CSAFSGNTIYF. The chain recombines TRBV29-1 with TRBJ1-3; unclear D gene. The CDR3 spans 11 residues. Germline V gene lookup returns CDR1 SQVTM and CDR2 ANQGSEA. V lost 7 bases to trimming and J lost 0 bases, with 4 bases between them.

This clonotype occurred many times. The CDR3 spells CASSRDATTGELFF. DNA for the CDR3: TGTGCCAGCAGCCGGGACGCCACCACCGGGGAGCTGTTTTTT. This chain joins TRBV7-2 and TRBJ2-2; D possibly uses TRBD1 or TRBD2 (5 bases each). The CDR3 length is 14 residues. The germline V gene has CDR1 SGHTA and CDR2 FQGNSA. V gave up 5 bases and J gave up 4 bases, with 11 bases separating them.

There are many counts of this clonotype. J is TRBJ2-2 and V is TRBV6-2 or TRBV6-3; perhaps TRBD2 as D (6 bases). The CDR3 sequence is 18 residues long. V lost 2 bases and J 4 bases, leaving 20 bases between the germline ends. The germline CDR1 and CDR2 sequences are MNHEY and SVGEGT. The CDR3 loop is CASSYVREDWPSTGELFF. The CDR3 region has the DNA TGTGCCAGCAGTTACGTCAGGGAGGACTGGCCAAGCACCGGGGAGCTGTTTTTT.

The sample holds a few counts of this clonotype. This may come from a read error, since a much larger clone is one base off. This chain uses TRBV20-1 with TRBJ2-7, with 9 bases fitting TRBD2. The CDR3 is made up of 15 amino acids. V lost 4 bases, J lost 9 bases, and 16 bases stayed unmatched. CDR1 and CDR2 from the germline V gene are DFQATT and SNEGSKA (reference sequence). Here the CDR3 reads CSATALGGRGNGQYF. CDR3 in DNA: TGCAGTGCTACCGCCCTCGGCGGGAGGGGGAACGGGCAGTACTTC.

About this clonotype: This clone may be a read error of a much larger clone one base away. The V and J genes are TRBV4-1 and TRBJ2-3; D unresolved. Germline CDR1 MGHRA, CDR2 YSYEKL. V dropped 1 base and J dropped 2 bases, with 4 bases sitting between them. The CDR3 contains 13 residues. The DNA for the CDR3 is TGCGCCAGCAGCCAAGGCGCCACAGATACGCAGTATTTT. Translated, it gives CASSQGATDTQYF.